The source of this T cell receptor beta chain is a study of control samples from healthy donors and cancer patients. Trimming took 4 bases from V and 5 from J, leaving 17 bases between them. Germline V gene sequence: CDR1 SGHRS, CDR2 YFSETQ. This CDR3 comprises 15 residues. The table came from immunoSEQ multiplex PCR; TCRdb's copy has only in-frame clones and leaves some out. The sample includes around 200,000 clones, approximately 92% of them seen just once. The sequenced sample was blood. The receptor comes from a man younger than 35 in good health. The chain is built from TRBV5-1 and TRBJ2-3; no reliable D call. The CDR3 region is CASSALTVFQDTQYF. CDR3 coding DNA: TGCGCCAGCAGCGCTTTAACGGTATTTCAAGATACGCAGTATTTT.